The entry below describes one TCR beta chain. The read gets to within 3 residues of the CDR3 end, and the germline J gene fills in the rest. The CDR3 runs 13 residues. The V gene's germline CDR1 is SGHDN and CDR2 FVKESK. This record comes from a study of T cells in women clearing cervical HPV infection. Using immunoSEQ multiplex PCR, the repertoire was profiled, and TCRdb retains in-frame clones only, with some absent. This sample contains some 40,000 clones. This chain joins TRBV14 and TRBJ1-4; the D is unclear. Sequencing was done on a sample of blood buffy coat. The TCR comes from a woman aged 18 to 75 with a cervical HPV16 infection that either progressed to CIN3+ or cleared (not recorded which). The DNA read from the CDR3 is TGTGCCAGCAGCCCCCACACAGATTCACCA. Protein sequence: CASSPHTDSP. The full CDR3 protein is CASSPHTDSPLFF.